These 26 T cell receptor beta chains were sequenced from one sample in a study of cytotoxic CD8 clonotypes in ibrutinib-treated CLL. Produced via immunoSEQ multiplex PCR; TCRdb's table is partial and in-frame only. The table records fewer than 400,000 clones, 60% to 80% of them present only once. The sample here was PBMCs, taken after 36 months of ibrutinib treatment. Every receptor here comes from a human donor with chronic lymphocytic leukemia.

This clone has a handful of counts. V gene TRBV29-1 combines with J gene TRBJ1-2, with D perhaps TRBD1 (6 bases). The CDR3 length is 13 residues. CDR1 is SQVTM, CDR2 ANQGSEA, per germline. With 2 bases removed from V and 2 bases from J, the gap between germline ends came to 9 bases. The CDR3: CSVEQGFNYGYTF. CDR3 sequence (DNA): TGCAGCGTTGAACAGGGGTTCAACTATGGCTACACCTTC.

This clone has only a few counts. The V gene is TRBV5-1, the J gene TRBJ1-1, with D possibly matching TRBD1 (6 bases). The CDR3 has 13 amino acids. V lost 1 base and J 3 bases, leaving 7 bases between the germline ends. Germline lookup yields CDR1 SGHRS and CDR2 YFSETQ. CDR3 bases: TGCGCCAGCAGCTTGTCAGGGGACACTGAAGCTTTCTTT. Encoded protein: CASSLSGDTEAFF.

This clone was counted many times. The chain carries TRBV7-9 and TRBJ2-2, with D unclear. The V gene's germline CDR1 is SEHNR and CDR2 FQNEAQ (reference sequence). This CDR3 contains 12 residues. Trimming took off 2 bases at V and 6 bases at J, with 4 bases between the two ends. Written as DNA, the CDR3 is TGTGCCAGCAGCTTATATCCCGGGGAGCTGTTTTTT. Amino acids: CASSLYPGELFF.

The gene calls are TRBV11-2 and TRBJ2-5; D remains unclear. V shed 5 bases and J shed 4 bases, with 5 bases lying between them. Germline CDR1 SGHAT, CDR2 FQNNGV. The CDR3 has 11 residues. The CDR3 nucleotides are TGTGCCAGCAGCCGGAGAGAGACCCAGTACTTC. This codes for CASSRRETQYF. The variable domain in full, with the rest retrieved from reference TRBV11-2 and TRBJ2-5, is EAGVAQSPRYKIIEKRQSVAFWCNPISGHATLYWYQQILGQGPKLLIQFQNNGVVDDSQLPKDRFSAERLKGVDSTLKIQPAKLEDSAVYLCASSRRETQYFGPGTRLLVL.

This rearrangement joins TRBV11-2 to TRBJ2-7; TRBD2 might be the D (5 bases). The CDR3 totals 15 residues. Germline CDR1 SGHAT, CDR2 FQNNGV. V was clipped by 1 base and J by 3 bases, with 13 bases between them. The DNA of the CDR3 is TGTGCCAGCAGCTTAGTCGGGAAAAGACACTACGAGCAGTACTTC. This encodes CASSLVGKRHYEQYF.

The J gene is TRBJ2-5, the V gene TRBV9; 7 nucleotides match TRBD2. Germline CDR1 and CDR2: SGDLS and YYNGEE. The CDR3 loop spans 16 amino acids. V was clipped by 3 bases and J by 1 base; unmatched bases: 9. Here the CDR3 reads CASSAAAGLPQETQYF. The CDR3 coding sequence is TGTGCCAGCAGCGCCGCAGCGGGGCTCCCCCAAGAGACCCAGTACTTC.

The chain uses TRBV6-5 and TRBJ1-1; D unclear. The germline gives CDR1 MNHEY, CDR2 SVGAGI. The CDR3 covers 14 residues. V shed 7 bases and J shed 1 base, with 13 bases lying between them. The CDR3: CASTHLTANTEAFF. CDR3 in DNA: TGTGCCAGCACCCACCTTACCGCGAACACTGAAGCTTTCTTT.

The chain links TRBV13 to TRBJ2-1; D is perhaps TRBD2 (6 bases). This CDR3 has 15 residues. Germline loops: CDR1 PRHDT, CDR2 FYEKMQ (reference sequence). V shed 1 base and J shed 7 bases, with 14 bases lying between them. Here the CDR3 reads CASSLVGTLPNEQFF. The CDR3 coding sequence is TGTGCCAGCAGCTTAGTCGGGACTCTACCAAATGAGCAGTTCTTC.

This chain connects TRBV2 to TRBJ2-3; D perhaps matches TRBD1 (5 bases). CDR1 is SNHLY and CDR2 is FYNNEI in the germline V gene. The CDR3 loop spans 14 amino acids. Trimming stripped 3 bases from V and 1 base from J, with 8 bases between. The CDR3 sequence: CASSDPTGTDTQYF. CDR3 DNA sequence: TGTGCCAGCAGTGACCCGACAGGCACAGATACGCAGTATTTT.

V and J are TRBV7-9 and TRBJ1-5; TRBD1 might be the D (5 bases). Trimming cost V 1 base and J 7 bases, with 5 bases left between them. The CDR3 length is 12 residues. Germline V gene sequence: CDR1 SEHNR, CDR2 FQNEAQ (reference sequence). CDR3 DNA sequence: TGTGCCAGCAGCTTAGGGGGCCAGCCCCAGCATTTT. It is translated as CASSLGGQPQHF.

The chain joins TRBV13 to TRBJ2-1, with TRBD2 matching 8 bases. The CDR3 is 16 residues long. Germline CDR1 is PRHDT and CDR2 is FYEKMQ (reference sequence). Trimming removed 1 base from V and 1 base from J; junction bases left unmatched: 3. CDR3 protein: CASSLDGGASYNEQFF. The CDR3 nucleotides are TGTGCCAGCAGCTTAGACGGGGGGGCTTCCTACAATGAGCAGTTCTTC.

The V gene is TRBV5-4, the J gene TRBJ2-7; 8 nucleotides agree with TRBD1. Trimming at V came to 4 bases and at J to 4 bases, leaving 7 bases not matched to a gene. This CDR3 has 14 residues. Germline V gene data show CDR1 as SGHNT and CDR2 as YYREEE (reference sequence). CDR3 sequence (DNA): TGTGCCAGCAGCAAGGACAGGGTCAGGTACGAGCAGTACTTC. Amino acid sequence: CASSKDRVRYEQYF.

This rearrangement joins TRBV29-1 to TRBJ1-1, with 9 nucleotides matching TRBD1. The V gene's germline CDR1 is SQVTM and CDR2 ANQGSEA. This CDR3 is 15 amino acids long. The V gene end was trimmed by 6 bases and the J gene end by 5 bases; junction bases not matched to a gene: 13. The DNA of the CDR3 is TGCAGCGTCCCAAAGGGCGGGACAGGGAATACTGAAGCTTTCTTT. It codes for CSVPKGGTGNTEAFF.

This clone was counted between two and nine times. This chain joins TRBV18 and TRBJ1-5; 8 bases agree with TRBD1. The CDR3 is 17 residues long. V lost 3 bases to trimming and J lost 6 bases; unmatched junction nucleotides: 13. Germline loops: CDR1 KGHSH, CDR2 LQKENI. DNA for the CDR3: TGTGCCAGCTCACCCAAGACAGGGGATCTTATACGTCAGCCCCAGCATTTT. It translates to CASSPKTGDLIRQPQHF.

The chain combines TRBV6-5 with TRBJ2-1, with 7 bases identical to TRBD2. The length of the CDR3 is 14 residues. The ends lost 6 bases at V and 3 bases at J; junction bases unmatched: 5. The germline CDR1 and CDR2 sequences are MNHEY and SVGAGI. CDR3 bases: TGTGCCAGCAGGAGGGAGGGATACTACAATGAGCAGTTCTTC. This sequence encodes CASRREGYYNEQFF.

The rearrangement uses TRBV13 and TRBJ1-2; D call uncertain. V gave up 5 bases and J gave up 8 bases, with 9 bases separating them. In germline, CDR1 is PRHDT, CDR2 FYEKMQ (reference sequence). CDR3 length: 11 amino acids. The CDR3 sequence: CASSDRAGYTF. The CDR3 nucleotides are TGTGCCAGCAGCGACCGGGCCGGCTACACCTTC.

The V and J genes are TRBV6-5 and TRBJ1-3; the D is unclear. The CDR3 consists of 16 residues. Germline lookup yields CDR1 MNHEY and CDR2 SVGAGI. V was cut by 2 bases and J by 0 bases, with 11 bases left in between. The DNA of the CDR3 is TGTGCCAGCAGTTACCATTCTTCTAACTCTGGAAACACCATATATTTT. It specifies CASSYHSSNSGNTIYF.

The chain carries TRBV7-9 and TRBJ1-2, with 8 bases that match TRBD1. The germline V gene encodes CDR1 SEHNR and CDR2 FQNEAQ (reference sequence). The CDR3 is 15 residues long. Trimming removed 0 bases from V and 8 bases from J; junction bases left unmatched: 8. The CDR3 nucleotides are TGTGCCAGCAGCTTAGCGGGGCAGGGGGCGGGCGGCTACACCTTC. Its translation: CASSLAGQGAGGYTF.

V gene TRBV10-2 combines with J gene TRBJ1-2, with D possibly matching TRBD1 (5 bases). The CDR3 has 12 residues. Germline CDR1 and CDR2: WSHSY and SAAADI. V was shortened by 8 bases and J by 5 bases, with 12 bases between the two germline ends. Written as DNA, the CDR3 is TGCGCCAGCCGGGACGGACTTTATGGCTACACCTTC. Amino acids: CASRDGLYGYTF.

The chain couples TRBV28 to TRBJ1-6, with D maybe TRBD1 (5 bases). Trimming stripped 7 bases from V and 7 bases from J, with 17 bases between. The CDR3 has 15 residues. Germline V gene sequence: CDR1 MDHEN, CDR2 SYDVKM. CDR3 DNA sequence: TGTGCCAGCACCAACCCGGGGGGGTGGAATTCACCCCTCCACTTT. Translation: CASTNPGGWNSPLHF.

The chain is built from TRBV19 and TRBJ1-4, with D possibly TRBD1 on 6 matching bases. The V gene lost 6 bases and the J gene lost 3 bases, with 17 bases spanning the gap. The germline CDR1 and CDR2 sequences are LNHDA and SQIVND (reference sequence). CDR3 length: 16 residues. The CDR3 DNA reads TGTGCCAGTAGGTACCGACACAGGGCACCTAATGAAAAACTGTTTTTT. This encodes CASRYRHRAPNEKLFF.

The chain is built from TRBV5-1 and TRBJ2-5, with D possibly called TRBD1 or TRBD2 (5 bases each). CDR3 size: 14 residues. The ends were cut back, 0 bases at V and 5 bases at J, with 11 bases in the middle. CDR1 SGHRS and CDR2 YFSETQ come from the germline V gene. The CDR3 DNA follows: TGCGCCAGCAGCTTGGCCTCGGGGCTCGAGACCCAGTACTTC. It is translated as CASSLASGLETQYF.

This CDR3 is CSVEPSGGYNEQFF. Here the CDR3 DNA reads TGCAGCGTTGAACCTAGCGGGGGCTACAATGAGCAGTTCTTC. V usage is TRBV29-1 and J usage is TRBJ2-1; 10 bases match TRBD2. The CDR3 runs 14 residues. CDR1 SQVTM and CDR2 ANQGSEA come from the germline V gene. V lost 2 bases to trimming and J lost 3 bases; unmatched junction nucleotides: 1.

DNA of the CDR3: TGTGCCAGCAGTTTCGGGACATATAACTATGGCTACACCTTC. Its protein is CASSFGTYNYGYTF. J is TRBJ1-2 and V is TRBV6-5; the D gene is possibly TRBD1 (6 bases). Trimming took off 4 bases at V and 1 base at J, with 10 bases between the two ends. The CDR3 has 14 amino acids. Germline loops: CDR1 MNHEY, CDR2 SVGAGI.

The chain recombines TRBV7-9 with TRBJ2-1; either TRBD1 or TRBD2 may fit D (5 bases each). Trimming took 5 bases from V and 6 from J, leaving 11 bases between them. The V gene's germline CDR1 is SEHNR and CDR2 FQNEAQ (reference sequence). The CDR3 has 13 amino acids. In nucleotides, the CDR3 is TGTGCCAGCAGCCACCGGGACCCCAATGAGCAGTTCTTC. Translating gives CASSHRDPNEQFF.

The V and J genes are TRBV15 and TRBJ2-3; 10 bases map to TRBD2. Per germline, CDR1 LNHNV and CDR2 YYDKDF (reference sequence). Losses at the gene ends were 5 bases for V and 2 bases for J; bases not matched to a gene: 4. This CDR3 spans 15 amino acids. The CDR3 loop is CATSQGLAHTDTQYF. In DNA form, the CDR3 reads TGTGCCACCAGCCAGGGACTAGCGCACACAGATACGCAGTATTTT.